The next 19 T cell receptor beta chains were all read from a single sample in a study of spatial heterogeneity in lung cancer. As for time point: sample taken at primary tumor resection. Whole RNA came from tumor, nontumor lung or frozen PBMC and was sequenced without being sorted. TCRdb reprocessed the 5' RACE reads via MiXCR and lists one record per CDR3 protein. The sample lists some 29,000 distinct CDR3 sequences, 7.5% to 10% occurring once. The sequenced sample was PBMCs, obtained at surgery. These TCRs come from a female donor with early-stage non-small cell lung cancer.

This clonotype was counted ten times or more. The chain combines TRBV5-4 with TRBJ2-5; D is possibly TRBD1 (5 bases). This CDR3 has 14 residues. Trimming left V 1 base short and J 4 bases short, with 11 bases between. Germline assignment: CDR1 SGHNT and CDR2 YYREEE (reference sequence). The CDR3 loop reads CASSLTGARETQYF. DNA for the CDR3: TGTGCCAGCAGCTTGACTGGGGCACGAGAGACCCAGTACTTC.

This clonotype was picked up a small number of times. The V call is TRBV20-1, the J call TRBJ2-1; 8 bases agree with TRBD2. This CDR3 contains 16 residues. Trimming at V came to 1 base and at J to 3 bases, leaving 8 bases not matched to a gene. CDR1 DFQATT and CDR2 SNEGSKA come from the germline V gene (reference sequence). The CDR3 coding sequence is TGCAGTGCTAGAGGTCTAGCGGGCGTTTACTACAATGAGCAGTTCTTC. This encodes CSARGLAGVYYNEQFF.

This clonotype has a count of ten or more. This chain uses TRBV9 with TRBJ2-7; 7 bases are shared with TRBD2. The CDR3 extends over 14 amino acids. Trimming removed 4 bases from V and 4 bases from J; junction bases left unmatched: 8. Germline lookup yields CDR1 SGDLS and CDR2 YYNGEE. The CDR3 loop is CASSPGTIEYEQYF. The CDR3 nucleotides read TGTGCCAGCAGCCCTGGGACTATAGAATACGAGCAGTACTTC. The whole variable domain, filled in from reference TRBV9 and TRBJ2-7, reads DSGVTQTPKHLITATGQRVTLRCSPRSGDLSVYWYQQSLDQGLQFLIQYYNGEERAKGNILERFSAQQFPDLHSELNLSSLELGDSALYFCASSPGTIEYEQYFGPGTRLTVT.

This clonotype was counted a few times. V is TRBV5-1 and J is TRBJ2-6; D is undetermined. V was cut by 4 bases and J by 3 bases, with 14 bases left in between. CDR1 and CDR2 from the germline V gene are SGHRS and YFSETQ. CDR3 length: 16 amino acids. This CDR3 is CASSPGQVGGANVLTF. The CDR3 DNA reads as TGCGCCAGCAGCCCAGGCCAAGTAGGTGGGGCCAACGTCCTGACTTTC.

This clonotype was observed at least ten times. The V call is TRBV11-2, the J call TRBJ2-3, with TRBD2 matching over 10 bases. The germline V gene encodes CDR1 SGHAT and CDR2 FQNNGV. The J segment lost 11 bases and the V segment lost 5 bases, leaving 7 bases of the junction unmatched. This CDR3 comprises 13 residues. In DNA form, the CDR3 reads TGTGCCAGCAGCGGGGCGGGACTAGCGAAGCAGTATTTT. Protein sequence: CASSGAGLAKQYF.

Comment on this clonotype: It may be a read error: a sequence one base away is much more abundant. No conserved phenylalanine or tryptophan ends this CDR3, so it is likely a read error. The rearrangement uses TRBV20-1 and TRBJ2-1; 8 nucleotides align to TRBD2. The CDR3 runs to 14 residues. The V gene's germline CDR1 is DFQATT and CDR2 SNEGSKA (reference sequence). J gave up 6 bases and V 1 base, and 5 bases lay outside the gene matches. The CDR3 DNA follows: TGCAGTGCTAGAGTGAGCGGGAGCCTCAATGAGCAGTTCTCC. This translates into CSARVSGSLNEQFS.

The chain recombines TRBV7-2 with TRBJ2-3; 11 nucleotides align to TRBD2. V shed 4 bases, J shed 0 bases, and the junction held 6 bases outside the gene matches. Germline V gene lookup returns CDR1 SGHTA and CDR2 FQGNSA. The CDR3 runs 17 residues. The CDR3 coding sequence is TGTGCCAGCAGCTCCAGTCTAGCGGGAGGCAGCACAGATACGCAGTATTTT. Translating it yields CASSSSLAGGSTDTQYF.

The CDR3 nucleotides are TGTGCCAGCAGGCCCCCGGGACAGGGAATCTATGGCTACACCTTC. This gives the protein CASRPPGQGIYGYTF. V usage is TRBV9 and J usage is TRBJ1-2; TRBD1 agrees at 9 bases. The CDR3 runs to 15 residues. Looked up from germline, CDR1 is SGDLS and CDR2 is YYNGEE. The trim removed 5 bases at V and 4 bases at J, leaving 9 bases unmatched.

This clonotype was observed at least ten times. The chain's CDR3 is CASSNFGQGAADTQYF. CDR3 in DNA: TGTGCCAGTAGTAACTTCGGACAGGGGGCCGCGGATACGCAGTATTTT. The V call is TRBV19, the J call TRBJ2-3, with 11 bases lining up with TRBD1. Per germline, CDR1 LNHDA and CDR2 SQIVND (reference sequence). V shed 4 bases, J shed 6 bases, and the junction held 9 bases outside the gene matches. This CDR3 is 16 amino acids long.

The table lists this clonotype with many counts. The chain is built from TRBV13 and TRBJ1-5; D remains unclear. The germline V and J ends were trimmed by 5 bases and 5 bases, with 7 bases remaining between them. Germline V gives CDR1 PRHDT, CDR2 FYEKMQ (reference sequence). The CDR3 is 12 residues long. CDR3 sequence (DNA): TGTGCCAGCAGCCTAGAAGATCAGCCCCAGCATTTT. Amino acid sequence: CASSLEDQPQHF.

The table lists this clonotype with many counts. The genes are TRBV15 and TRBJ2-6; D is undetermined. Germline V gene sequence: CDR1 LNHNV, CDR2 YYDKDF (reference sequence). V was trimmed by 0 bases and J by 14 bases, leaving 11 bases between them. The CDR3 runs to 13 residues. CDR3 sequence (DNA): TGTGCCACCAGCAGAGATCTTTCATCTTTCCTGACTTTC. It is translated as CATSRDLSSFLTF.

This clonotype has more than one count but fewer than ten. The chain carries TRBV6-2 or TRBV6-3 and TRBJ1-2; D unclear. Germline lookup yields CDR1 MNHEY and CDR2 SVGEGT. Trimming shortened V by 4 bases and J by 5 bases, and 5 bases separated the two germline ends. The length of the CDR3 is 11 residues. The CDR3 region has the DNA TGTGCCAGCAGTTTTCAGTATGGCTACACCTTC. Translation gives CASSFQYGYTF.

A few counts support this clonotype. The CDR3 DNA follows: TGTGCCACCAGCAGGGCGGACTCCGCAACTAATGAAAAACTGTTTTTT. Translated: CATSRADSATNEKLFF. The gene calls are TRBV15 and TRBJ1-4, with D unclear. Between the trimmed V and J ends, which lost 3 bases and 0 bases, there was a span of 11 bases. Germline loops: CDR1 LNHNV, CDR2 YYDKDF (reference sequence). The CDR3 is made up of 16 amino acids.

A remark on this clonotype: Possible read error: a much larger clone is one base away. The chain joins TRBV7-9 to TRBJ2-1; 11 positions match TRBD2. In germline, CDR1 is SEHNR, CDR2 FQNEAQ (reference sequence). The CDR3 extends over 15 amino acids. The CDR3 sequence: CVSSSASGRTYEQFF. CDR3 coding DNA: TGTGTCAGCAGCTCGGCTAGCGGGAGGACGTATGAGCAGTTCTTC. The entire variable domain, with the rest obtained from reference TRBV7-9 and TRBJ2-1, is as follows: DTGVSQNPRHKITKRGQNVTFRCDPISEHNRLYWYRQTLGQGPEFLTYFQNEAQLEKSRLLSDRFSAERPKGSFSTLEIQRTEQGDSAMYLCVSSSASGRTYEQFFGPGTRLTVL.

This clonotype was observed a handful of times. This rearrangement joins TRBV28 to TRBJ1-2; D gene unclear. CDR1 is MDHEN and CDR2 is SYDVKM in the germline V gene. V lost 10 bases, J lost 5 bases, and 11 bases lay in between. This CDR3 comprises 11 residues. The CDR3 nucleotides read TGTGCCACCCAGAAGAGTTATGGCTACACCTTC. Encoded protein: CATQKSYGYTF.

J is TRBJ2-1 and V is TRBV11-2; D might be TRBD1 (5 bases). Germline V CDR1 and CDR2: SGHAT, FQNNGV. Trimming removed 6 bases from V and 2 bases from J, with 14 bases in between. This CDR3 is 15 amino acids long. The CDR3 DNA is TGTGCCAGCAGTAAGCCTCAGGGAACCTACAATGAGCAGTTCTTC. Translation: CASSKPQGTYNEQFF.

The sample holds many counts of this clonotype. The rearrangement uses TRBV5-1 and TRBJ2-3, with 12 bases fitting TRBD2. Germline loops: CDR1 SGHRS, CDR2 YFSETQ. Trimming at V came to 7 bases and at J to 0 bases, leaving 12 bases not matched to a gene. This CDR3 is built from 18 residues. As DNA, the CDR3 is TGCGCCAGCTCAACACCCGGGACTAGCGGGTCGAGCACAGATACGCAGTATTTT. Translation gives CASSTPGTSGSSTDTQYF. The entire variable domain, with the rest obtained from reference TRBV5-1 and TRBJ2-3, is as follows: KAGVTQTPRYLIKTRGQQVTLSCSPISGHRSVSWYQQTPGQGLQFLFEYFSETQRNKGNFPGRFSGRQFSNSRSEMNVSTLELGDSALYLCASSTPGTSGSSTDTQYFGPGTRLTVL.

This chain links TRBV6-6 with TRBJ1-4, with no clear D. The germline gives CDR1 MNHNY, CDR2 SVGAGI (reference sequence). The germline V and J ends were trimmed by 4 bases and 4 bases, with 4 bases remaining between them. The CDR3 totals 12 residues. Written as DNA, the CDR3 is TGTGCCAGCAGTTTCAGTAATGAAAAACTGTTTTTT. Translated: CASSFSNEKLFF.

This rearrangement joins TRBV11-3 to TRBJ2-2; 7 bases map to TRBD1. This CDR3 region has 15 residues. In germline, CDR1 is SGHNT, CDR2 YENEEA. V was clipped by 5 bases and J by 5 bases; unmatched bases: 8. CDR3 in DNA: TGTGCCAGCAGCCAGACAGGGATGAGTACCGGGGAGCTGTTTTTT. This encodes CASSQTGMSTGELFF.